A selection of T cell receptor beta chains follows, all from one sample in a study of T cell repertoires in ileal Crohn's disease. Sequencing was performed with immunoSEQ multiplex PCR; in TCRdb, only in-frame clones are kept and a portion is missing. This table has about 7,900 clones, around 81% appearing once. Sequencing was performed on ileal tissue. These receptor sequences come from an adult with Crohn's disease. The CDR3 runs from the conserved cysteine through the conserved F or W. D genes are given only for firm matches. Rows give clone size only sometimes, using once, few, many, or a class for an expanded clone.

abundance	j_gene	d_gene	v_gene	len	CDR3aa	CDR3nt
-	TRBJ2-7	TRBD1	TRBV10-2	15	CASSVAGQGSIEQYF	TGCGCCAGCAGTGTGGCCGGACAGGGTTCGATCGAGCAGTACTTC
once	TRBJ1-1	-	TRBV4-3	11	CASSQEGAVDF	TGCGCCAGCAGCCAAGAGGGGGCCGTCGACTTT
few	TRBJ2-7	-	TRBV5-4	15	CASSLSLDVPYEQYF	TGTGCCAGCAGCTTGTCACTAGACGTTCCCTACGAGCAGTACTTC
-	TRBJ2-5	TRBD2	TRBV5-1	13	CASSPGGGETQYF	TGCGCCAGCAGCCCGGGAGGAGGCGAGACCCAGTACTTC
-	TRBJ2-3	-	TRBV7-2	16	CASSLIAARGTDTQYF	TGTGCCAGCAGCCTCATAGCAGCGAGGGGCACAGATACGCAGTATTTT
few	TRBJ1-2	-	TRBV30	13	CAWSVGAGDGYTF	TGTGCCTGGAGTGTAGGGGCTGGGGATGGCTACACCTTC
few	TRBJ1-1	-	TRBV2	13	CASMVALNTEAFF	TGTGCCAGCATGGTGGCTCTGAACACTGAAGCTTTCTTT
-	TRBJ2-7	TRBD1	TRBV4-2	17	CASSRGQGATASYEQYF	TGTGCCAGCAGCCGTGGACAGGGGGCGACCGCCTCCTACGAGCAGTACTTC
-	TRBJ1-4	-	TRBV14	14	CASSHREINEKLFF	TGTGCCAGCAGCCATCGGGAGATTAATGAAAAACTGTTTTTT
-	TRBJ2-6	-	TRBV5-5	15	CASSLETSVTNVLTF	TGTGCCAGCAGCTTGGAAACTTCGGTAACCAACGTCCTGACTTTC
-	TRBJ2-7	TRBD1	TRBV28	18	CASTEPGGSGQGRYEQYF	TGTGCCAGCACCGAACCGGGGGGGTCGGGACAGGGGCGTTACGAGCAGTACTTC
-	TRBJ2-3	TRBD2	TRBV7-6	16	CASSWGTSGRADTQYF	TGTGCCAGCAGCTGGGGGACTAGCGGGAGAGCAGATACGCAGTATTTT
-	TRBJ2-2	-	TRBV6-5	15	CASSYSGSYTGELFF	TGTGCCAGCAGTTACTCGGGCAGCTACACCGGGGAGCTGTTTTTT
-	TRBJ1-2	-	TRBV5-1	15	CASSRRQAGDYGYTF	TGCGCCAGCAGCAGACGACAGGCGGGTGACTATGGCTACACCTTC
-	TRBJ1-1	TRBD1	TRBV19	13	CASRDRGGAEAFF	TGTGCCAGTCGGGACAGGGGTGGGGCTGAAGCTTTCTTT
once	TRBJ2-7	TRBD2	TRBV30	14	CACALAGGSYEQYF	TGTGCCTGCGCCCTAGCGGGAGGGTCCTACGAGCAGTACTTC
few	TRBJ2-7	-	TRBV2	13	CASSEVPGFEQYF	TGTGCCAGCAGTGAAGTACCGGGTTTCGAGCAGTACTTC
few	TRBJ1-6	TRBD1	TRBV5-1	13	CASGDSLNSPLHF	TGCGCCAGCGGGGACAGTCTGAATTCACCCCTCCACTTT
-	TRBJ1-1	-	TRBV28	12	CASSLVATEAFF	TGTGCCAGCAGTTTGGTGGCCACTGAAGCTTTCTTT
-	TRBJ2-1	TRBD2	TRBV29-1	18	CSTIRRDLETAGGNEQFF	TGCAGCACCATAAGGCGGGATCTAGAAACTGCGGGAGGGAATGAGCAGTTCTTC
-	TRBJ1-3	TRBD1	TRBV5-5	16	CASSLVGQGAGNTIYF	TGTGCCAGCAGCTTGGTGGGACAGGGGGCTGGAAACACCATATATTTT
-	TRBJ2-1	TRBD2	TRBV29-1	14	CSVATSGRHNEQFF	TGCAGCGTTGCGACTAGCGGGAGACACAATGAGCAGTTCTTC
once	TRBJ1-1	TRBD1	TRBV18	14	CASSQGTGTTEAFF	TGTGCCAGCTCACAAGGGACAGGGACCACTGAAGCTTTCTTT
few	TRBJ2-7	-	TRBV18	11	CASRGYYEQYF	TGTGCCAGCCGGGGATACTACGAGCAGTACTTC
few	TRBJ2-7	TRBD2	TRBV28	13	CAATGRAPYEQYF	TGTGCCGCCACCGGGAGGGCCCCCTACGAGCAGTACTTC
-	TRBJ2-1	TRBD1	TRBV11-2	13	CASSSDRAGEQFF	TGTGCCAGCAGCTCTGACAGGGCAGGAGAGCAGTTCTTC
few	TRBJ2-5	TRBD2	TRBV9	13	CASSGPGGQTQYF	TGTGCCAGCAGCGGACCGGGAGGGCAGACCCAGTACTTC
few	TRBJ1-1	TRBD1	TRBV6-5	14	CASSHRGRSTEAFF	TGTGCCAGCAGTCACAGGGGTCGGAGCACTGAAGCTTTCTTT